This T cell receptor beta chain is from a study of graft-versus-host responses after intestinal transplantation. This table comes from immunoSEQ multiplex PCR, and its TCRdb copy is limited to in-frame clones, with some not included. The table records around 13,000 clones, around 80% of them present only once. The CDR3 covers 13 residues. Germline V gene sequence: CDR1 SGHDN, CDR2 FVKESK. Deletions cut 5 bases from V and 6 bases from J, with 11 bases between. The chain employs TRBV14 and TRBJ1-5; D ambiguous. The TCR sequence derives from a human patient who received an intestinal transplant, so some T cells may come from the graft donor. Sequenced here: PBMCs, sampled approximately 19 weeks after transplant. CDR3 nucleotide sequence: TGTGCCAGCAGCGTGAGCCCCCGTCAGCCCCAGCATTTT. This translates into CASSVSPRQPQHF.